Presented here are 10 T cell receptor beta chains from one specimen sequenced in a study of control samples from healthy donors and cancer patients. Data came from immunoSEQ multiplex PCR; TCRdb stores just in-frame clones and leaves some out. This table holds 100,000 to 150,000 clones, 80% to 95% found once. Sample: blood. The receptors here all came from a man between 18 and 35 years old in good health.

This clone was counted once. V and J are TRBV24-1 and TRBJ2-3; TRBD1 aligns across 11 bases. J was trimmed by 5 bases and V by 3 bases; bases with no gene match: 3. Germline assignment: CDR1 KGHDR and CDR2 SFDVKD. The CDR3 has 15 residues. The CDR3 sequence is CATSDPGTGGDTQYF. The CDR3 DNA follows: TGTGCCACCAGTGATCCCGGGACAGGGGGAGATACGCAGTATTTT.

The rearrangement links TRBV6-4 to TRBJ1-5, with TRBD1 matching 10 bases. V lost 6 bases to trimming and J lost 0 bases; unmatched junction nucleotides: 11. This CDR3 is built from 18 residues. CDR1 is MRHNA, CDR2 SNTAGT, per germline. CDR3 DNA: TGTGCCAGCAGGTTCCGGGACAGGGGCGCTTATAGCAATCAGCCCCAGCATTTT. This codes for CASRFRDRGAYSNQPQHF.

This chain uses TRBV9 with TRBJ2-3; unclear D gene. The germline CDR1 and CDR2 sequences are SGDLS and YYNGEE. The CDR3 is 15 residues long. V lost 1 base to trimming and J lost 2 bases, with 11 bases between them. CDR3 protein: CASSVTPSNTDTQYF. In DNA form, the CDR3 reads TGTGCCAGCAGCGTAACACCTAGTAACACAGATACGCAGTATTTT.

This chain joins TRBV11-2 and TRBJ2-7; the D gene is possibly TRBD1 (7 bases). Germline values: CDR1 SGHAT, CDR2 FQNNGV. This CDR3 is 15 amino acids long. V gave up 5 bases and J gave up 3 bases, with 17 bases separating them. Here the CDR3 reads CASSLARGAYYEQYF. CDR3 bases: TGTGCCAGCAGCCTCGCCAGGGGGGCGTACTACGAGCAGTACTTC.

This clone was observed once. The CDR3 bases are TGTGCCAGCTCACCCGGACAGGGAGGTCAGCCCCAGCATTTT. Protein product: CASSPGQGGQPQHF. The chain recombines TRBV18 with TRBJ1-5; 8 positions agree with TRBD1. V lost 3 bases to trimming and J lost 6 bases; unmatched junction nucleotides: 4. CDR3 length equals 14 residues. Germline CDR1 reads KGHSH; CDR2 reads LQKENI.

In nucleotides, the CDR3 is TGCGCCAGCAGCCAAGGGCCGGCGGCAGGAGGTTGGACTGAAGCTTTCTTT. Protein sequence: CASSQGPAAGGWTEAFF. This chain connects TRBV4-1 to TRBJ1-1; D is undetermined. V was shortened by 1 base and J by 5 bases, with 20 bases between the two germline ends. CDR1 and CDR2 (germline): MGHRA, YSYEKL. This CDR3 is built from 17 residues.

The chain has TRBV27 and TRBJ2-7, with D possibly matching TRBD1 (5 bases). This CDR3 has 17 residues. Germline V gene data show CDR1 as MNHEY and CDR2 as SMNVEV (reference sequence). V was trimmed by 1 base and J by 5 bases, leaving 21 bases between them. The CDR3 sequence: CASSLFGLGAAINEQYF. In DNA, the CDR3 is TGTGCCAGCAGTTTATTCGGTCTAGGGGCCGCAATCAACGAGCAGTACTTC.

The genes are TRBV5-4 and TRBJ2-1, with 8 bases that match TRBD2. V lost 7 bases, J lost 3 bases, and 15 bases stayed unmatched. The CDR3 has 17 amino acids. CDR1 SGHNT and CDR2 YYREEE come from the germline V gene (reference sequence). CDR3 nucleotides: TGTGCCAGCGGCCAAGGGATGGCGGGGGGCAGCTACAATGAGCAGTTCTTC. This codes for CASGQGMAGGSYNEQFF.

V usage is TRBV30 and J usage is TRBJ1-2; D gene ambiguous. The CDR3 sequence is 13 residues long. V dropped 3 bases and J dropped 4 bases, with 12 bases sitting between them. Germline V gene lookup returns CDR1 GTSNPN and CDR2 SVGIG (reference sequence). CDR3 region: CAWSVGGSYGYTF. The CDR3 nucleotides read TGTGCCTGGAGCGTAGGTGGGAGCTATGGCTACACCTTC.

Here the CDR3 DNA reads TGCGCCAGCAGCTTAAGGGCAGACCATTCCTACAATGAGCAGTTCTTC. It translates to CASSLRADHSYNEQFF. The chain links TRBV5-1 to TRBJ2-1; unclear D gene. In germline, CDR1 is SGHRS, CDR2 YFSETQ. The V end lost 2 bases, the J end lost 1 base, and 13 bases lay between the germline ends. The CDR3 is made up of 16 amino acids. Combining the CDR3 with reference TRBV5-1 and TRBJ2-1 gives the whole variable domain KAGVTQTPRYLIKTRGQQVTLSCSPISGHRSVSWYQQTPGQGLQFLFEYFSETQRNKGNFPGRFSGRQFSNSRSEMNVSTLELGDSALYLCASSLRADHSYNEQFFGPGTRLTVL.